In its sample, the clone carrying this T cell receptor (beta chain) was seen a few times. This record belongs to a study of tumor and adjacent non-tumor tissue in lung cancer. The library came from three nested PCR rounds adapted from ARM-PCR protocols. TCRdb itself ran the multiplex PCR reads through MiXCR, one entry per CDR3 protein. The sample carries roughly 120,000 distinct CDR3 sequences, roughly 80% recorded once. The template was RNA from unsorted bulk tissue. The CDR3 contains 15 residues. Germline V gene data show CDR1 as MDHEN and CDR2 as SYDVKM. V was pared by 3 bases and J by 0 bases, with 9 bases between.

This TCR was sampled from a woman aged 55-70 years with non-small cell lung cancer. Sequencing used lung tumor tissue. V is TRBV28 and J is TRBJ1-3; D call uncertain. CDR3 nucleotides: TGTGCCAGCAGTTTTAGTTTAGCCTCTGGAAACACCATATATTTT. It encodes CASSFSLASGNTIYF.